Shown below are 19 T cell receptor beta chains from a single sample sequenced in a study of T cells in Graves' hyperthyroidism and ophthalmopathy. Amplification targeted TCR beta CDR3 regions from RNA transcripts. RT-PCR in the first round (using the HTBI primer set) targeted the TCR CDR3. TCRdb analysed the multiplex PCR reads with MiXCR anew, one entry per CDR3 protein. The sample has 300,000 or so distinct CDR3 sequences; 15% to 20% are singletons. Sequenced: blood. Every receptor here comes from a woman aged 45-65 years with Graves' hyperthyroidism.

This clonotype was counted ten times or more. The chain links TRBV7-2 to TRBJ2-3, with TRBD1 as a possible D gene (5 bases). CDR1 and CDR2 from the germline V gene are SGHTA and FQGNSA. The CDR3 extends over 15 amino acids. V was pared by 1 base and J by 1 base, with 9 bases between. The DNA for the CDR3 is TGTGCCAGCAGCTTAGACGTAGGGGGCACAGATACGCAGTATTTT. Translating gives CASSLDVGGTDTQYF.

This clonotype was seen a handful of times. The CDR3, as DNA: TGTGCCAGCAGCCAAGACCCGGGGGCGGCCGGGGAGCTGTTTTTT. This codes for CASSQDPGAAGELFF. The chain is built from TRBV14 and TRBJ2-2; D is perhaps TRBD1 or TRBD2 (6 bases each). Trimming stripped 0 bases from V and 6 bases from J, with 11 bases between. Germline CDR1 reads SGHDN; CDR2 reads FVKESK. The CDR3 is 15 residues long.

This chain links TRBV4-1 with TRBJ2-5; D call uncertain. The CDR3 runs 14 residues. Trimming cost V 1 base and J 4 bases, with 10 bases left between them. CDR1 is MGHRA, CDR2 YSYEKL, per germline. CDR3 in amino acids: CASSQGARSETQYF. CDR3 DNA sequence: TGCGCCAGCAGCCAAGGAGCTAGATCAGAGACCCAGTACTTC.

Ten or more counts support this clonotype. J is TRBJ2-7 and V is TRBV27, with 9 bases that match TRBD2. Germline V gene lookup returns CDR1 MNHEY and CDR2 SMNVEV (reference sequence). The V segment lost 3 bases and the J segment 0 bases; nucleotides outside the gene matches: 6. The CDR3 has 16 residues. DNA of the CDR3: TGTGCCAGCAGTTTGAAATGGCGGGAGGGCTCCTACGAGCAGTACTTC. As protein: CASSLKWREGSYEQYF.

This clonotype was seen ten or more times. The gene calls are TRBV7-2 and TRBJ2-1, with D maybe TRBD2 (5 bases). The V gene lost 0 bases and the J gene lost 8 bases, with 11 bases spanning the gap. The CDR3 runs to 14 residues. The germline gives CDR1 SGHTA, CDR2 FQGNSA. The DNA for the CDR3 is TGTGCCAGCAGCTTAGCTGCTAGCATCGATGAGCAGTTCTTC. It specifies CASSLAASIDEQFF.

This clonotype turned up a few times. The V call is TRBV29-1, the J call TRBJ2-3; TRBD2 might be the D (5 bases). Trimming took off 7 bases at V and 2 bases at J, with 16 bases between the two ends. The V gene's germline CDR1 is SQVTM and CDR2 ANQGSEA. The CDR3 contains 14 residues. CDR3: CSAQEALHTDTQYF. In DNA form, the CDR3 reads TGCAGCGCCCAGGAGGCACTTCACACAGATACGCAGTATTTT.

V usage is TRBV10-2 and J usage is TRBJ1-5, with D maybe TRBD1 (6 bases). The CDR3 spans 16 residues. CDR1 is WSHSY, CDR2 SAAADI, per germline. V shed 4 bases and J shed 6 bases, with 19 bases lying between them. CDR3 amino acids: CASSGSPGPGAQPQHF. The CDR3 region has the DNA TGCGCCAGCAGTGGAAGCCCAGGACCGGGGGCTCAGCCCCAGCATTTT.

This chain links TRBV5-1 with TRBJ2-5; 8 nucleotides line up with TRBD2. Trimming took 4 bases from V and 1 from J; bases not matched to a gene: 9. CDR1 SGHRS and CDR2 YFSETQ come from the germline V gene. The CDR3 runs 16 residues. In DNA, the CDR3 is TGCGCCAGCAGCCGGGGGGGGGTACGTAGCCAAGAGACCCAGTACTTC. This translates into CASSRGGVRSQETQYF.

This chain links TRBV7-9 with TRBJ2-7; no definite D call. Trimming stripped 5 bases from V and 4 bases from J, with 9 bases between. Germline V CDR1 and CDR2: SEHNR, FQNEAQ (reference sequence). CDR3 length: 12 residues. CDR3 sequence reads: CASSVSRYEQYF. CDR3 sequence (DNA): TGTGCCAGCAGCGTATCCAGGTACGAGCAGTACTTC.

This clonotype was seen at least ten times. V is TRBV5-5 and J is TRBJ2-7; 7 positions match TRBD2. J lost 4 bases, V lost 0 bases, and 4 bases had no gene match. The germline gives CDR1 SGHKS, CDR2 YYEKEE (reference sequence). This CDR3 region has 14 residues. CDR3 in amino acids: CASSLDLGGYEQYF. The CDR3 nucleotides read TGTGCCAGCAGCTTGGATCTGGGGGGGTACGAGCAGTACTTC.

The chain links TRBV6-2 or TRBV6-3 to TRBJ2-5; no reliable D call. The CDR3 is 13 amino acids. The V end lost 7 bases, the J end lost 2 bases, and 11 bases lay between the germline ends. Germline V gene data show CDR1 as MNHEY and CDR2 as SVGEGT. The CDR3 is CASTLEIQETQYF. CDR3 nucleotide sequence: TGTGCCAGCACCCTAGAGATACAAGAGACCCAGTACTTC.

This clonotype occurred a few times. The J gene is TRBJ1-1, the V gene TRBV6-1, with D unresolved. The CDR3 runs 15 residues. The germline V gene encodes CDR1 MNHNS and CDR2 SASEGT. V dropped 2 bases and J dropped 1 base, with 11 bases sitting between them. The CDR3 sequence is CASSELSLTNTEAFF. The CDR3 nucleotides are TGTGCCAGCAGTGAATTATCACTGACGAACACTGAAGCTTTCTTT.

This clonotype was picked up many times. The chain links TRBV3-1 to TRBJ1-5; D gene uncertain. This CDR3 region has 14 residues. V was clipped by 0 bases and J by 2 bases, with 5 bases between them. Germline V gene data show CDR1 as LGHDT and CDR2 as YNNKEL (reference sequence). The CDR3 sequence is CASSQDAGNQPQHF. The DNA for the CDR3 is TGTGCCAGCAGCCAAGATGCGGGCAATCAGCCCCAGCATTTT.

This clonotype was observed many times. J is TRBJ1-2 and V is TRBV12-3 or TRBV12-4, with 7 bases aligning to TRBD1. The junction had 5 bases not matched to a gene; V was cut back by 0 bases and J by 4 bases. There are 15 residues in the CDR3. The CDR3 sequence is CASSLAGGGGYGYTF. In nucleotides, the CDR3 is TGTGCCAGCAGTTTAGCGGGAGGGGGCGGCTATGGCTACACCTTC.

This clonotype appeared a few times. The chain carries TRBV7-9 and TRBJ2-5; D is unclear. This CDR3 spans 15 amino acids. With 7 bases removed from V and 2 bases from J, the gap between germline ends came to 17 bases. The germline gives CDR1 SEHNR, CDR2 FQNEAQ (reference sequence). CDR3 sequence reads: CASTTSSGSQETQYF. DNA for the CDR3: TGTGCCAGCACCACCTCCTCAGGATCTCAAGAGACCCAGTACTTC.

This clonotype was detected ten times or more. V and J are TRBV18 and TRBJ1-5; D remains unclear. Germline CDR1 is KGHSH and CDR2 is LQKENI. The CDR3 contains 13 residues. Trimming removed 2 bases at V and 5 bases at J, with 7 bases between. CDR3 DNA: TGTGCCAGCTCACCAGGGGAGGATCAGCCCCAGCATTTT. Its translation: CASSPGEDQPQHF.

CDR3 loop: CASKRTSDTDTQYF. The CDR3 nucleotides read TGTGCCAGCAAACGGACTAGCGACACAGATACGCAGTATTTT. The chain uses TRBV9 and TRBJ2-3; 9 nucleotides align to TRBD2. J gave up 2 bases and V 6 bases, and 4 bases lay outside the gene matches. The germline CDR1 and CDR2 sequences are SGDLS and YYNGEE. The CDR3 runs to 14 residues.

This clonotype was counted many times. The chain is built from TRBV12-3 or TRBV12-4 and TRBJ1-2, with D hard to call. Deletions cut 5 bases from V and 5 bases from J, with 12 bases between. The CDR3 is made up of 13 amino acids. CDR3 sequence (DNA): TGTGCCAGCAGTCTACCGGACGGGTATGGCTACACCTTC. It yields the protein CASSLPDGYGYTF.

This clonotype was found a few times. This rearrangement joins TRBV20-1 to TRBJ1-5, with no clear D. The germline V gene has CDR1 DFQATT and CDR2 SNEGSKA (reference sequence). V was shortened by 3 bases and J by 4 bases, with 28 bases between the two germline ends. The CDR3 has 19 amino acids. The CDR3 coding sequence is TGCAGTGCTAGGGATTCGTTTTTCGGAATAGAAGCTTCTAATCAGCCCCAGCATTTT. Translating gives CSARDSFFGIEASNQPQHF.